The subject of this entry is one T cell receptor (beta chain). Its specificity is unknown. CDR3 size: 12 residues. V was cut by 5 bases and J by 7 bases, with 11 bases left in between. The germline gives CDR1 SGHVS, CDR2 FNYEAQ. Treatment meaning: roughly ten-day PBMC culture with coronavirus spike peptide pools or control peptides (ViraFEST assay). These data come from a study of vaccination and CD4 T cells after COVID-19. The Oncomine TCR Beta short-read assay sequenced DNA from cultured CD4+ T cells. TCRdb fed the PCR reads into MiXCR, producing one record per CDR3 protein. The sample yields about 27,000 distinct CDR3 sequences, 62% seen once.

Here the sequenced sample was CD4+ T cells from blood, cultured in vitro, taken after SARS-CoV-2 vaccination. The source is a human donor who received a COVID-19 vaccine. The J gene is TRBJ2-5, the V gene TRBV7-6; D is uncertain. The CDR3 sequence is CASSLPLGTQYF. The DNA of the CDR3 is TGTGCCAGCAGCCTCCCATTGGGGACCCAGTACTTC.